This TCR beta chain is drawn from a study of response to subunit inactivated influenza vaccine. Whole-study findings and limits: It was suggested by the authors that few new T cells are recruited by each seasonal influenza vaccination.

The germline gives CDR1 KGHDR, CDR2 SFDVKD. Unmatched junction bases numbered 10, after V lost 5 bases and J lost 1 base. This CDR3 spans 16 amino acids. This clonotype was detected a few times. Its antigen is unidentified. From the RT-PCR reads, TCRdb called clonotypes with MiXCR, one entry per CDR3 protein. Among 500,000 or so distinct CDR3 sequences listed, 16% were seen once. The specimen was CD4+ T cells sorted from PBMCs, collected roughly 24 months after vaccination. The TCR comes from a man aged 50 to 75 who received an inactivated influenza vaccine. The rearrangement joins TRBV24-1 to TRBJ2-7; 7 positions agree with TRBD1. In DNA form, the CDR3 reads TGTGCCACCAGTGGCCTTGGCGTGACAGGGTCCTACGAGCAGTACTTC. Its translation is CATSGLGVTGSYEQYF.